The 6 T cell receptor beta chains given below trace back to one sample, sequenced in a study of T cell responses to AZD1222 COVID-19 vaccine. Assay: immunoSEQ multiplex PCR; the TCRdb copy retains only in-frame clones and omits some. The repertoire includes around 80,000 clones, approximately 90% of them detected once, and around 8% sits in the top ten. The sample was peripheral blood, taken 28 days after the second AZD1222 dose. These receptor sequences come from an adult who received the AZD1222 COVID-19 vaccine.

This clone was seen a few times. V and J are TRBV27 and TRBJ2-1; the match to TRBD2 covers 9 bases. Germline V lookup: CDR1 MNHEY, CDR2 SMNVEV (reference sequence). The V and J ends lost 3 bases and 7 bases, in that order; junction bases with no gene match: 7. The CDR3 has 15 residues. CDR3 nucleotides: TGTGCCAGCAGTTTCGGCGGGAGGGCCGGAAATGAGCAGTTCTTC. Translated: CASSFGGRAGNEQFF.

The CDR3 nucleotides read TGCGCCAGCAGCTTTAATGGCTACACCTTC. Translated, it gives CASSFNGYTF. The chain carries TRBV5-1 and TRBJ1-2; D unclear. Deletions cut 2 bases from V and 6 bases from J, with 2 bases between. This CDR3 comprises 10 residues. From germline, CDR1 is SGHRS and CDR2 YFSETQ.

The chain joins TRBV28 to TRBJ2-7; no clear D. CDR3 length equals 14 residues. Germline V gene lookup returns CDR1 MDHEN and CDR2 SYDVKM. V lost 3 bases and J lost 0, with 9 bases in between. The CDR3 sequence is CASSFDLRSYEQYF. The CDR3 coding sequence is TGTGCCAGCAGTTTCGACCTACGCTCCTACGAGCAGTACTTC.

This rearrangement joins TRBV24-1 to TRBJ2-2; no clear D. The V and J ends lost 4 bases and 7 bases respectively, with 9 bases between them. Germline CDR1 and CDR2: KGHDR and SFDVKD. This CDR3 is built from 13 residues. CDR3 nucleotide sequence: TGTGCCACCAGTGACCTGAACGGCGGGGAGCTGTTTTTT. Protein product: CATSDLNGGELFF.

The chain recombines TRBV7-9 with TRBJ1-2, with unresolved D. The CDR3 contains 14 residues. The V end lost 7 bases, the J end lost 2 bases, and 14 bases lay between the germline ends. CDR1 is SEHNR, CDR2 FQNEAQ, per germline (reference sequence). The CDR3: CASNISPGNYGYTF. As DNA, the CDR3 is TGTGCCAGCAACATAAGTCCGGGAAACTATGGCTACACCTTC.

The chain carries TRBV6-2 or TRBV6-3 and TRBJ2-2; D unclear. Germline V gene lookup returns CDR1 MNHEY and CDR2 SVGEGT. V lost 5 bases and J lost 0, with 7 bases in between. The CDR3 runs to 14 residues. The CDR3 bases are TGTGCCAGCAGTGCCCACTCGAACACCGGGGAGCTGTTTTTT. Its translation: CASSAHSNTGELFF.